This T cell receptor beta chain is from a study of Graves' ophthalmopathy and Graves' hyperthyroidism. The study, taken as a whole, reports: Among expanded thyroid clonotypes above 0.001 frequency, most also occurred in blood.

Trimming left V 5 bases short and J 4 bases short, with 9 bases between. Germline V gene sequence: CDR1 SEHNR, CDR2 FQNEAQ (reference sequence). The CDR3 covers 13 residues. Beta-chain TCR CDR3 regions were amplified from RNA transcripts. HTBI-primed first-round RT-PCR preceded second-round multiplex PCR. MiXCR, applied by TCRdb to the multiplex PCR reads, yields one record per CDR3 protein. The sample comprises some 750,000 distinct CDR3 sequences, roughly 40% of which are singletons, and approximately 43% rests with the top ten. Other autoimmune diseases, uncontrolled infections, pregnancy or lactation led to the exclusion of patients. This clonotype was seen a handful of times. Its antigen remains unknown.

This TCR derives from an adult man with Graves' ophthalmopathy. The source material was peripheral blood. This chain connects TRBV7-9 to TRBJ1-5, with no clear D. The CDR3 DNA follows: TGTGCCAGCAGCCCGCGGCTGAATCAGCCCCAGCATTTT. This gives the protein CASSPRLNQPQHF.